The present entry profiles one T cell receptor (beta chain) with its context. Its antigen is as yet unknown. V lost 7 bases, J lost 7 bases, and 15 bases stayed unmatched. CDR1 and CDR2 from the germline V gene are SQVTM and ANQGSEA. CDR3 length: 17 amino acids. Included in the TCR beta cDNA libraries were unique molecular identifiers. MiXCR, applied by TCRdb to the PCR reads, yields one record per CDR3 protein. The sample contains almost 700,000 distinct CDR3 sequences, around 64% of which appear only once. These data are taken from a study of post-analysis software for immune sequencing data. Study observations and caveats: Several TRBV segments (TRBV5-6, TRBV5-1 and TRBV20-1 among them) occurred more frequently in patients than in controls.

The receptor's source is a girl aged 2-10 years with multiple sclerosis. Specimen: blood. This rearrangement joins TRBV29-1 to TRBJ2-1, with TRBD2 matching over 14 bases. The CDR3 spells CSGGQGATSGGGNEQFF. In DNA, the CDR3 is TGCAGCGGTGGACAGGGGGCGACTAGCGGGGGGGGAAATGAGCAGTTCTTC.